This TCR beta chain was observed in a study of T cell responses to AZD1222 COVID-19 vaccine. The CDR3 is made up of 13 amino acids. V shed 5 bases and J shed 6 bases, with 11 bases lying between them. CDR1 SGHVS and CDR2 FQNEAQ come from the germline V gene. Data came from immunoSEQ multiplex PCR; TCRdb stores just in-frame clones and leaves some out. The sample yields 140,000 to 150,000 clones, about 89% seen once. V gene TRBV7-8 combines with J gene TRBJ1-5; a weak D match, TRBD1 (6 bases). The source material was peripheral blood, sampled 28 days after the second dose of the MenACWY control vaccine. The sequence was collected from an adult who received the MenACWY meningococcal vaccine as a control. In nucleotides, the CDR3 is TGTGCCAGCAGCCCCAGGGGTCGTCAGCCCCAGCATTTT. This codes for CASSPRGRQPQHF.